These T cell receptor beta chains were read from a single sample in a study of radiotherapy plus CTLA-4 blockade in lung cancer. Sequencing used immunoSEQ multiplex PCR; TCRdb keeps in-frame clones, though not all of them. The sample yields 55,000 to 65,000 clones, roughly three quarters seen once. The sequencing used peripheral blood, collected from a patient treated with radiotherapy plus ipilimumab. The source of these receptors is a human donor with non-small cell lung cancer who had a complete response to radiotherapy plus ipilimumab. Each CDR3 is given with its conserved first and last residue. Each record gives: V gene, clone size, D gene, J gene, CDR3 DNA, CDR3 protein. A D gene is named only where the DNA matches it firmly. Not every row has a clone size; where given, it reads once, few, many or a size class.

v_gene: TRBV30; abundance: NA; d_gene: TRBD2; j_gene: TRBJ2-5; CDR3nt: TGTGCCTGGAGTCAACTAGCGGAGTACCAAGAGACCCAGTACTTC; CDR3aa: CAWSQLAEYQETQYF
v_gene: TRBV19; abundance: NA; d_gene: TRBD1; j_gene: TRBJ2-7; CDR3nt: TGTGCCAGTAAGGGGGACAGGAGCTACGAGCAGTACTTC; CDR3aa: CASKGDRSYEQYF
v_gene: TRBV5-1; abundance: NA; d_gene: NA; j_gene: TRBJ2-7; CDR3nt: TGCGCCAGCAGCTTGGTGACTGACTACGAGCAGTACTTC; CDR3aa: CASSLVTDYEQYF
v_gene: TRBV19; abundance: NA; d_gene: TRBD1; j_gene: TRBJ1-1; CDR3nt: TGTGCCAGTAGTAACCAACAGGGGGGTAGGACTGAAGCTTTCTTT; CDR3aa: CASSNQQGGRTEAFF
v_gene: TRBV30; abundance: NA; d_gene: NA; j_gene: TRBJ2-3; CDR3nt: TGTGCCTGGAGTGATCTTCAGGGTACAGATACGCAGTATTTT; CDR3aa: CAWSDLQGTDTQYF
v_gene: TRBV6-5; abundance: NA; d_gene: NA; j_gene: TRBJ2-3; CDR3nt: TGTGCCAGCAATTCCCGGAGCGGGCGCACAGATACGCAGTATTTT; CDR3aa: CASNSRSGRTDTQYF
v_gene: TRBV2; abundance: NA; d_gene: NA; j_gene: TRBJ1-2; CDR3nt: TGTGCCAGCAGTGATCCTTTTTTTGTCAGAGGGGGCTATGGCTACACCTTC; CDR3aa: CASSDPFFVRGGYGYTF
v_gene: TRBV7-9; abundance: NA; d_gene: NA; j_gene: TRBJ2-4; CDR3nt: TGTGCCAGCACGGAAGGGAAGGAGGGGAGAGCCAAAAACATTCAGTACTTC; CDR3aa: CASTEGKEGRAKNIQYF
v_gene: TRBV10-3; abundance: few; d_gene: NA; j_gene: TRBJ1-5; CDR3nt: TGTGCCATCAGTAGCCTGGGAGGGCCCCAGCATTTT; CDR3aa: CAISSLGGPQHF
v_gene: TRBV5-1; abundance: once; d_gene: TRBD2; j_gene: TRBJ2-7; CDR3nt: TGCGCCAGCAGGCACGCTTGGGGGGAGGGAGAGCAGTACTTC; CDR3aa: CASRHAWGEGEQYF
v_gene: TRBV9; abundance: NA; d_gene: TRBD2; j_gene: TRBJ2-5; CDR3nt: TGTGCCAGCAGCGTAGCCTCCGCGGGGGGCCGGGAGACCCAGTACTTC; CDR3aa: CASSVASAGGRETQYF
v_gene: TRBV21-1; abundance: once; d_gene: NA; j_gene: TRBJ2-1; CDR3nt: TGTGCCAGAGGCTGTCAGGGCTACAATGAGCAGTTCTTC; CDR3aa: CARGCQGYNEQFF
v_gene: TRBV19; abundance: NA; d_gene: TRBD2; j_gene: TRBJ2-1; CDR3nt: TGTGCCAGTAGTATAGCCCGGGGGGGTAATGAGCAGTTCTTC; CDR3aa: CASSIARGGNEQFF
v_gene: TRBV6-5; abundance: NA; d_gene: NA; j_gene: TRBJ2-3; CDR3nt: TGTGCCAGCAGTTACGTGGCGGGGGCCACAGATACGCAGTATTTT; CDR3aa: CASSYVAGATDTQYF
v_gene: TRBV5-6; abundance: NA; d_gene: NA; j_gene: TRBJ2-6; CDR3nt: TGTGCCAGCAGATACCAGGGCTCTGGGGCCAACGTCCTGACTTTC; CDR3aa: CASRYQGSGANVLTF
v_gene: TRBV2; abundance: NA; d_gene: NA; j_gene: TRBJ1-2; CDR3nt: TGTGCCAGCAGTATGGACAGTAACTATGGCTACACCTTC; CDR3aa: CASSMDSNYGYTF
v_gene: TRBV19; abundance: NA; d_gene: TRBD2; j_gene: TRBJ2-5; CDR3nt: TGTGCCAGTAGTGCCGGGACTAGCGGGATGAAAGAGGACTTC; CDR3aa: CASSAGTSGMKEDF
v_gene: TRBV10-2; abundance: NA; d_gene: NA; j_gene: TRBJ2-7; CDR3nt: TGCGCCAGCAGGCCGACCGGGACCTACGAGCAGTACTTC; CDR3aa: CASRPTGTYEQYF
v_gene: TRBV15; abundance: NA; d_gene: TRBD1; j_gene: TRBJ2-2; CDR3nt: TGTGCCACCAGTGGGACAGGGGACTACACCGGGGAGCTGTTTTTT; CDR3aa: CATSGTGDYTGELFF
v_gene: TRBV4-3; abundance: NA; d_gene: TRBD1; j_gene: TRBJ2-7; CDR3nt: TGCGCCAGCAGCTTACGGGGGACAGGGACAGACGAGCAGTACTTC; CDR3aa: CASSLRGTGTDEQYF
v_gene: TRBV7-9; abundance: few; d_gene: NA; j_gene: TRBJ1-4; CDR3nt: TGTGCCAGCAGCCAGCGGACAGCTTACAATGAAAAACTGTTTTTT; CDR3aa: CASSQRTAYNEKLFF
v_gene: TRBV5-8; abundance: few; d_gene: TRBD2; j_gene: TRBJ2-1; CDR3nt: TGTGCCAGCAGCCCCGGACTAGCGGCTTACAATGAGCAGTTCTTC; CDR3aa: CASSPGLAAYNEQFF
v_gene: TRBV7-8; abundance: NA; d_gene: TRBD2; j_gene: TRBJ2-1; CDR3nt: TGTGCCAGCAGCCCCGCGGGAGGATCCTACAATGAGCAGTTCTTC; CDR3aa: CASSPAGGSYNEQFF
v_gene: TRBV30; abundance: NA; d_gene: TRBD1; j_gene: TRBJ1-4; CDR3nt: TGTGCCTGGAAAGTCGGGACAGCATATGAAAAACTGTTTTTT; CDR3aa: CAWKVGTAYEKLFF
v_gene: TRBV5-1; abundance: NA; d_gene: NA; j_gene: TRBJ1-1; CDR3nt: TGCGCCAGCAGCTTGGACCGGGACACTGAAGCTTTCTTT; CDR3aa: CASSLDRDTEAFF
v_gene: TRBV5-5; abundance: NA; d_gene: NA; j_gene: TRBJ2-3; CDR3nt: TGTGCCAGCAGGACCGGGGGCACAGATACGCAGTATTTT; CDR3aa: CASRTGGTDTQYF
v_gene: TRBV18; abundance: NA; d_gene: TRBD1; j_gene: TRBJ1-6; CDR3nt: TGTGCCAGCACAGGACAGGGAGATTCACCCCTCCACTTT; CDR3aa: CASTGQGDSPLHF
v_gene: TRBV29-1; abundance: NA; d_gene: NA; j_gene: TRBJ2-7; CDR3nt: TGCAGCGTTGAGGAGAAGGGGGGGACCTACGAGCAGTACTTC; CDR3aa: CSVEEKGGTYEQYF
v_gene: TRBV4-3; abundance: NA; d_gene: TRBD2; j_gene: TRBJ2-3; CDR3nt: TGCGCCAGCAGCCAAGGTCCGAGCGGGGGGATAACAGATACGCAGTATTTT; CDR3aa: CASSQGPSGGITDTQYF
v_gene: TRBV18; abundance: NA; d_gene: TRBD1; j_gene: TRBJ2-7; CDR3nt: TGTGCCAGCTCACCACCGAGGGACAGGGGCCACGAGCAGTACTTC; CDR3aa: CASSPPRDRGHEQYF
v_gene: TRBV18; abundance: NA; d_gene: NA; j_gene: TRBJ2-7; CDR3nt: TGTGCCAGCTCACCACAGCAGGGTGGCAAATCCTACGAGCAGTACTTC; CDR3aa: CASSPQQGGKSYEQYF
v_gene: TRBV18; abundance: NA; d_gene: NA; j_gene: TRBJ2-6; CDR3nt: TGTGCCAGCTCACCACGGGTTACAGCCACTTTGCCTGGGGCCAACGTCCTGACTTTC; CDR3aa: CASSPRVTATLPGANVLTF
v_gene: TRBV5-1; abundance: NA; d_gene: NA; j_gene: TRBJ2-3; CDR3nt: TGCGCCAGCAGTGAGAATAGGGGCACTAGCACAGGTACGCAGTATTTT; CDR3aa: CASSENRGTSTGTQYF
v_gene: TRBV19; abundance: NA; d_gene: NA; j_gene: TRBJ2-6; CDR3nt: TGTGCCAGTAGTATATTTGGGCGCTCTGGGGCCAACGTCCTGACTTTC; CDR3aa: CASSIFGRSGANVLTF
v_gene: TRBV27; abundance: NA; d_gene: TRBD1; j_gene: TRBJ1-6; CDR3nt: TGTGCCAGTAAAGGACAGGCCCTCTATAATTCACCCCTCCACTTT; CDR3aa: CASKGQALYNSPLHF
v_gene: TRBV10-3; abundance: NA; d_gene: NA; j_gene: TRBJ2-7; CDR3nt: TGTGCCATCAGGGCAGGGGATGGGCTCTCCTACGAGCAGTACTTC; CDR3aa: CAIRAGDGLSYEQYF